Below are 11 T cell receptor beta chains sequenced from a single sample in a study of blood T cell repertoires in COVID-19. Generated by immunoSEQ multiplex PCR, the TCRdb table keeps only in-frame clones and is missing some. The data contain a few hundred thousand clones, around 89% of them seen just once; the ten biggest clones take up approximately 15%. Material for sequencing was PBMCs or T cells enriched from blood (not recorded which). Receptors originate from a man aged 30 to 39 who had been exposed to COVID-19.

This chain links TRBV11-3 with TRBJ2-7, with D possibly TRBD2 on 7 matching bases. This CDR3 region has 15 residues. The germline gives CDR1 SGHNT, CDR2 YENEEA. V gave up 4 bases and J gave up 6 bases, with 19 bases separating them. CDR3 loop: CASSYGLGGHGEQYF. In DNA, the CDR3 is TGTGCCAGCAGCTACGGGTTGGGGGGGCACGGCGAGCAGTACTTC.

The V and J genes are TRBV7-3 and TRBJ2-5, with 9 bases that match TRBD2. This CDR3 spans 15 amino acids. In germline, CDR1 is SGHTA, CDR2 FQGTGA. With V trimmed by 4 bases and J by 5 bases, 8 bases remained unmatched. CDR3 sequence reads: CASSSESGGYETQYF. In nucleotides, the CDR3 is TGTGCCAGCAGCTCTGAGAGCGGGGGGTACGAGACCCAGTACTTC.

The J gene is TRBJ2-2, the V gene TRBV7-8, with D unresolved. The CDR3 is 14 amino acids. Germline V gives CDR1 SGHVS, CDR2 FQNEAQ. Deletions cut 2 bases from V and 5 bases from J, with 9 bases between. CDR3 amino acids: CASSLSPGTGELFF. The CDR3 DNA is TGTGCCAGCAGCTTATCGCCGGGTACCGGGGAGCTGTTTTTT.

The CDR3 DNA reads as TGTGCCAGCAGCTTAGTTCGGGTTGACACCGGGGAGCTGTTTTTT. It specifies CASSLVRVDTGELFF. This chain connects TRBV7-2 to TRBJ2-2; D not certain. Germline values: CDR1 SGHTA, CDR2 FQGNSA. This CDR3 comprises 15 residues. The V end lost 1 base, the J end lost 3 bases, and 9 bases lay between the germline ends.

The chain joins TRBV7-2 to TRBJ2-2; no clear D. This CDR3 region has 11 residues. The germline V and J ends were trimmed by 6 bases and 7 bases, with 6 bases remaining between them. Germline V gene sequence: CDR1 SGHTA, CDR2 FQGNSA. CDR3 bases: TGTGCCAGCAGACATGACGGGGAGCTGTTTTTT. Protein: CASRHDGELFF.

This sequence joins TRBV14 and TRBJ1-2; D may be TRBD1 (5 bases). V was cut by 6 bases and J by 3 bases, with 11 bases left in between. Germline CDR1 SGHDN, CDR2 FVKESK. CDR3 length: 13 amino acids. The CDR3 sequence: CASSRDSYYGYTF. CDR3 nucleotides: TGTGCCAGCAGTCGAGACAGTTACTATGGCTACACCTTC.

The V call is TRBV9, the J call TRBJ1-4, with D uncertain. CDR1 is SGDLS and CDR2 is YYNGEE in the germline V gene. V lost 4 bases to trimming and J lost 4 bases, with 11 bases between them. The CDR3 is 14 amino acids. This chain's CDR3 is CASSPGPHNEKLFF. The CDR3 DNA reads TGTGCCAGCAGCCCGGGTCCCCATAATGAAAAACTGTTTTTT.

The chain has TRBV5-1 and TRBJ2-1; 10 bases fit TRBD2. J was trimmed by 7 bases and V by 4 bases; bases with no gene match: 11. CDR1 SGHRS and CDR2 YFSETQ come from the germline V gene. CDR3 length equals 16 residues. The CDR3 sequence is CASSPKAGGPGNEQFF. The CDR3 DNA follows: TGCGCCAGCAGCCCAAAAGCGGGGGGGCCTGGTAATGAGCAGTTCTTC.

This clone was seen more than once but under ten times. J is TRBJ1-2 and V is TRBV7-9; the D is unclear. The germline V gene encodes CDR1 SEHNR and CDR2 FQNEAQ (reference sequence). The ends were cut back, 5 bases at V and 10 bases at J, with 14 bases in the middle. The CDR3 length is 12 residues. DNA for the CDR3: TGTGCCAGCAGCCCCCGGTGGAGTCACTACACCTTC. Its protein is CASSPRWSHYTF.

The chain couples TRBV19 to TRBJ1-1; TRBD1 matches at 9 bases. The CDR3 is 12 residues long. Germline loops: CDR1 LNHDA, CDR2 SQIVND (reference sequence). V lost 4 bases, J lost 7 bases, and 1 base stayed unmatched. The CDR3 loop reads CASSRTGVEAFF. CDR3 coding DNA: TGTGCCAGTAGTAGGACAGGGGTTGAAGCTTTCTTT.

Here the CDR3 DNA reads TGTGCCTGGAGGGGAGGAACTAATGAAAAACTGTTTTTT. This codes for CAWRGGTNEKLFF. V gene TRBV30 combines with J gene TRBJ1-4; D remains ambiguous. Germline V lookup: CDR1 GTSNPN, CDR2 SVGIG (reference sequence). Trimming took off 3 bases at V and 1 base at J, with 6 bases between the two ends. This CDR3 spans 13 amino acids.